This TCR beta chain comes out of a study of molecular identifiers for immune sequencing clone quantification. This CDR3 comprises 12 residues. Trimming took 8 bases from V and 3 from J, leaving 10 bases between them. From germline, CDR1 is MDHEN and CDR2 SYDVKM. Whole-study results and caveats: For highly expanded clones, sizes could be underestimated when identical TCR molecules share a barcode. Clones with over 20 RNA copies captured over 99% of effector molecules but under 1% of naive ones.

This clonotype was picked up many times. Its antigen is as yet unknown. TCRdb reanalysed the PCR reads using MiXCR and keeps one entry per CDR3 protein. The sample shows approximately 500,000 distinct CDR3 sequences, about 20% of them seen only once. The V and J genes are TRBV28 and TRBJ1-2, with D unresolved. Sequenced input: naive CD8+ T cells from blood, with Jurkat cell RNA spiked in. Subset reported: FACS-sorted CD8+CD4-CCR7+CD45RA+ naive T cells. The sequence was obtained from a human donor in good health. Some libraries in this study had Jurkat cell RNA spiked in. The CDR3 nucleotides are TGTGCCAGCCGCCCCCAAGACTATGGCTACACCTTC. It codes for CASRPQDYGYTF.